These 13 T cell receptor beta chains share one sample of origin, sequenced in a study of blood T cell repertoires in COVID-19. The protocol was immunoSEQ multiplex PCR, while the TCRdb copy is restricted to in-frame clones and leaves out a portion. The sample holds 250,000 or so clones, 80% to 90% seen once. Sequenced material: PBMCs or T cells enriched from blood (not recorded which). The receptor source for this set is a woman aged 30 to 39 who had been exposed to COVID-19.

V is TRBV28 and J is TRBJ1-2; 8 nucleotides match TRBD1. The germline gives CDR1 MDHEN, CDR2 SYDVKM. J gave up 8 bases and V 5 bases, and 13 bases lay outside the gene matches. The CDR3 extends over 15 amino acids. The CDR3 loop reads CASSTQTRGRDGYTF. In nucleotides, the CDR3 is TGTGCCAGCAGTACCCAGACCAGGGGGCGTGACGGCTACACCTTC.

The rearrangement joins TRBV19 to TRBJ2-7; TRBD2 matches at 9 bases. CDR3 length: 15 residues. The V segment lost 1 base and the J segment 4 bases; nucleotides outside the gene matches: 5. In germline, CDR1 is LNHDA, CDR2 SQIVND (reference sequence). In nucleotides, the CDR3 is TGTGCCAGTAGTATAGTAGCTCTAGCGGGATACGAGCAGTACTTC. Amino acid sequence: CASSIVALAGYEQYF.

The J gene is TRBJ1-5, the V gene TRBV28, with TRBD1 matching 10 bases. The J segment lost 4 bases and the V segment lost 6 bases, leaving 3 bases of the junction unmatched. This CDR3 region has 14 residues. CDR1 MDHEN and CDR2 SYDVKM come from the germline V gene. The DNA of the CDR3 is TGTGCCAGCAGAGGGACAGGGGAGAATCAGCCCCAGCATTTT. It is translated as CASRGTGENQPQHF.

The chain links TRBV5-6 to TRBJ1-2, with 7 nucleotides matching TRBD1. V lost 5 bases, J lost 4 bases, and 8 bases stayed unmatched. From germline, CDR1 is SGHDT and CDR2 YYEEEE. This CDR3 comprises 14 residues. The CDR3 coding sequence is TGTGCCAGCAGTCTTGGACAGGAGTTCTATGGCTACACCTTC. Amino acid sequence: CASSLGQEFYGYTF.

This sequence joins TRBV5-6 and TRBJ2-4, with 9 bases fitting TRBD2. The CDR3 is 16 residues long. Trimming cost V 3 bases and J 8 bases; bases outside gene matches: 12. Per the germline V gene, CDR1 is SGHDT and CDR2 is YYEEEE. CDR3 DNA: TGTGCCAGCAGCTCAGTGACTAGCGGACCGGTGGACATTCAGTACTTC. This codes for CASSSVTSGPVDIQYF.

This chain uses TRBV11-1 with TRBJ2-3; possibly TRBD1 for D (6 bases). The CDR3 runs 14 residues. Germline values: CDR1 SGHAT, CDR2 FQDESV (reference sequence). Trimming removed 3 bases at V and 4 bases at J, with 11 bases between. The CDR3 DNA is TGTGCCAGCAGCTTTCAGGGGTTGTCAGATACGCAGTATTTT. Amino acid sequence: CASSFQGLSDTQYF.

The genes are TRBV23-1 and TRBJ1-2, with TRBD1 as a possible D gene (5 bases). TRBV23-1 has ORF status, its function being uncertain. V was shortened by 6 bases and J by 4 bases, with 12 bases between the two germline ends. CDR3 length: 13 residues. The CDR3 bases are TGCGCCAGCAGACAGCAGGGCTTCTATGGCTACACCTTC. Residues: CASRQQGFYGYTF.

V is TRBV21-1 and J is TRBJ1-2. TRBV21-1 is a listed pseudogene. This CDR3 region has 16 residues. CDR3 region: CASSKGAKRERYGYTF. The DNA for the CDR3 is TGTGCCAGCAGCAAAGGGGCCAAAAGGGAGAGGTATGGCTACACCTTC.

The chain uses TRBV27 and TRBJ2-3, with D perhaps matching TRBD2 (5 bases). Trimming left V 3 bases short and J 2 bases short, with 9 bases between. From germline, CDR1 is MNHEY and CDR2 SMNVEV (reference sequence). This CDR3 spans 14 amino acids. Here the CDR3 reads CASSLAGLTDTQYF. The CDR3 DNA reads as TGTGCCAGCAGTTTGGCAGGACTCACAGATACGCAGTATTTT.

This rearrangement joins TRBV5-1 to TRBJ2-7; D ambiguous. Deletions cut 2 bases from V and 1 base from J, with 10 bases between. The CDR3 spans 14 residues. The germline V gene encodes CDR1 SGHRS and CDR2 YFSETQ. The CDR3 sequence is CASSLPDNSYEQYF. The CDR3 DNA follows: TGCGCCAGCAGCTTACCAGACAATTCCTACGAGCAGTACTTC.

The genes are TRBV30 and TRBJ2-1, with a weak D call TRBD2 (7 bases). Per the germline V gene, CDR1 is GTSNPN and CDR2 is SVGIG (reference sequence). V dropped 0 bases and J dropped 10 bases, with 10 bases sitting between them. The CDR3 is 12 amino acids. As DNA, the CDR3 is TGTGCCTGGAGTGTAGGGGGGGGCGAGCAGTTCTTC. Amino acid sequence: CAWSVGGGEQFF.

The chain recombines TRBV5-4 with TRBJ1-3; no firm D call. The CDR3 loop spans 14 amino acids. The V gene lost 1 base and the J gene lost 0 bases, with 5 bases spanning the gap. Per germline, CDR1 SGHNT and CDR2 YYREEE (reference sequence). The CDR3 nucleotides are TGTGCCAGCAGCTTGAGGAGCTCTGGAAACACCATATATTTT. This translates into CASSLRSSGNTIYF.

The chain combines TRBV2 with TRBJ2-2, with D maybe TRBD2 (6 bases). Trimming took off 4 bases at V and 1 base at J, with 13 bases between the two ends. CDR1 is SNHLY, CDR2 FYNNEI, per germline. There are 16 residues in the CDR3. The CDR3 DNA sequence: TGTGCCAGCAGTGGTCCCCTCGGGGGGAACACCGGGGAGCTGTTTTTT. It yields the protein CASSGPLGGNTGELFF.